This TCR beta chain appears in the sequencing data of a study of cytomegalovirus exposure and HLA in healthy donors. Whole-study findings and limits: After further analysis at a later stage, 17,000 or so TCR beta sequences were associated with HLA alleles at 0.05 false discovery rate. Reportedly, TCR beta sequences accurately predicted HLA-A and HLA-B alleles in most subjects. Clonal expansion was found to be greater in HLA-associated TCR beta chains than in equally common others in a later analysis. Immune exposure information comprised only CMV serostatus.

Only a few counts were recorded for this clone. Its antigen is unidentified. PCR used 60 Vbeta primers and 13 Jbeta primers. Libraries were prepared by immunoSEQ multiplex PCR; TCRdb keeps only in-frame clonotypes and omits some of them. Altogether around 170,000 clones are present, 70% to 80% being singletons, with the ten largest covering roughly 1.6%. CDR3 size: 18 residues. Germline lookup yields CDR1 LNHNV and CDR2 YYDKDF (reference sequence). V trimming: 2 bases; J trimming: 3 bases; junction bases outside the gene matches: 13. The sample comprised PBMCs. The chain employs TRBV15 and TRBJ2-3; 8 nucleotides align to TRBD2. The sequence derives from a man aged 35-49 years in good health and CMV-seronegative. CDR3 region: CATSRKDQILAVTDTQYF. The DNA for the CDR3 is TGTGCCACCAGCAGAAAAGACCAAATACTAGCGGTTACAGATACGCAGTATTTT.